The T cell receptor (beta chain) under discussion was sequenced for a study of cytomegalovirus exposure and HLA in healthy donors. For the study at large: In a previous analysis, more than 90 million unique TCR beta sequences were found from some 180 million T cells. Researchers found that 81% of over 350 genotyped donors fell within the Caucasian-associated ancestry cluster.

The PCR contained 60 Vbeta and 13 Jbeta primers. Sequencing used immunoSEQ multiplex PCR; TCRdb keeps in-frame clones, though not all of them. The sample has over 200,000 clones, approximately 70% seen once. A remark on this clone: Its cognate antigen is unknown.

The CDR3 is 16 amino acids. Germline CDR1 and CDR2: SEHNR and FQNEAQ (reference sequence). V shed 4 bases, J shed 2 bases, and the junction held 5 bases outside the gene matches. Study-wide results and limits: While the bulk of TCR sequences proved rare, some public TCRs turned up in many donors. A later analysis linked a missense DCLRE1C variant to TCR beta V- and J-gene trimming.

Sequenced sample: PBMCs. The source is a woman in her 30s in good health and CMV-seronegative. This chain links TRBV7-9 with TRBJ2-3; 11 nucleotides line up with TRBD2. CDR3 region: CASSYLAGGPTDTQYF. CDR3 nucleotide sequence: TGTGCCAGCAGCTACCTAGCGGGGGGACCCACAGATACGCAGTATTTT.